This T cell receptor (beta chain) came from a study of control samples from healthy donors and cancer patients (dated by TCRdb to 2020 to 2022). Comments on this clone: The antigen this receptor binds is unknown. The sample holds no much larger clone one base away, and base qualities are not on file.

According to the germline V gene, CDR1 reads ENHRY and CDR2 reads SYGVKD. The V end gives up 8 bases and the J end 2 bases, leaving 3 bases in the junction not matched to a gene. From the cysteine through the phenylalanine, the CDR3 covers 13 amino acids. Just CDR3 DNA is preserved here, 39 bases in frame from base 1. Library construction relied on the immunoSEQ multiplex PCR assay. Drawn from immuneACCESS, this table holds only the in-frame rearrangements with V and J called that TCRdb kept. Clones are partly lost; checked studies trace under half to an unresolved V gene and leave the rest unexplained. The sample table records more than 10,000 clones; 85% to 95% of these occur just once. Around an eighth of the sample comes from the top ten.

Sequenced input: PBMCs. This receptor was identified in a man aged 80 or over with lung cancer. The chain is encoded by TRBV10-3 joined to TRBJ1-2, and TRBD1 aligns with 9 junction nucleotides. The sequenced DNA: TGTGCCATCGACGACAGGGGGAACTATGGCTACACCTTC. This yields the protein CAIDDRGNYGYTF.